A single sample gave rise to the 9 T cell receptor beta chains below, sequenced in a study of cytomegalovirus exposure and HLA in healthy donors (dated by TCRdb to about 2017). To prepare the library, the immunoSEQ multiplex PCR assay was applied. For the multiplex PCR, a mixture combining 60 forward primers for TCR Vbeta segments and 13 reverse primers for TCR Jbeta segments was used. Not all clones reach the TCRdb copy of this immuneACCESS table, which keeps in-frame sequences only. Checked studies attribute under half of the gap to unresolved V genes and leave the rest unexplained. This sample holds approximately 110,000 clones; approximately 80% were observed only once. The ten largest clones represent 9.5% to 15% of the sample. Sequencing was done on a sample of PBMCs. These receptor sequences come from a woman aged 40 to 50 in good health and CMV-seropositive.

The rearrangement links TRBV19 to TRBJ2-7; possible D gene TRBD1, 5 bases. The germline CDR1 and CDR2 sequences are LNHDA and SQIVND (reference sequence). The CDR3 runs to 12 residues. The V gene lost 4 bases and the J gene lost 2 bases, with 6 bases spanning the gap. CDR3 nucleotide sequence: TGTGCCAGTAGTAGCAGGGCCTACGAGCAGTACTTC. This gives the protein CASSSRAYEQYF.

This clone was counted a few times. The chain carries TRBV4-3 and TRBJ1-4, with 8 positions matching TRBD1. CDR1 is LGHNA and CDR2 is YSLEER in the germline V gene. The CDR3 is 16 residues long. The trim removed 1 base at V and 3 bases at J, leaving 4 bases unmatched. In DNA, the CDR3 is TGCGCCAGCAGCCAAGTTTCGGGACAGGCTAATGAAAAACTGTTTTTT. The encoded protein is CASSQVSGQANEKLFF.

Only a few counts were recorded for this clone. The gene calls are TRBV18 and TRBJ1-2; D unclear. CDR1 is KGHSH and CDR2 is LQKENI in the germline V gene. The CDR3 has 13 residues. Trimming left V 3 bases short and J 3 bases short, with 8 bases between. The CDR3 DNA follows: TGTGCCAGCTCACCCAGGTGGGACTATGGCTACACCTTC. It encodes CASSPRWDYGYTF.

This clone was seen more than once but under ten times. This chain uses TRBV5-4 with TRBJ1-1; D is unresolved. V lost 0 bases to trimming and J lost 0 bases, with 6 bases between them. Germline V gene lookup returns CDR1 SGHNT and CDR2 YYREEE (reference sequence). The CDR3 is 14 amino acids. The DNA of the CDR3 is TGTGCCAGCAGCTTGGTATCGGTGAACACTGAAGCTTTCTTT. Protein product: CASSLVSVNTEAFF.

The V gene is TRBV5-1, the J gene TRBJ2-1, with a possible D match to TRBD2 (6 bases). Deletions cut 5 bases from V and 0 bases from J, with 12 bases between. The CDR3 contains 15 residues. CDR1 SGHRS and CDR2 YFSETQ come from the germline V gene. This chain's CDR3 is CASRAGGSSYNEQFF. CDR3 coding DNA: TGCGCCAGCAGAGCCGGGGGAAGCTCCTACAATGAGCAGTTCTTC.

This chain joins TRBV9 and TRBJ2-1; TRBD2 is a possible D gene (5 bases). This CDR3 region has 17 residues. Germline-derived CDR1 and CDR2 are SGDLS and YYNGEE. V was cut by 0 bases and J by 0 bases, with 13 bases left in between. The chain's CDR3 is CASSVGHSEISYNEQFF. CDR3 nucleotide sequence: TGTGCCAGCAGCGTAGGGCATAGCGAGATCTCCTACAATGAGCAGTTCTTC.

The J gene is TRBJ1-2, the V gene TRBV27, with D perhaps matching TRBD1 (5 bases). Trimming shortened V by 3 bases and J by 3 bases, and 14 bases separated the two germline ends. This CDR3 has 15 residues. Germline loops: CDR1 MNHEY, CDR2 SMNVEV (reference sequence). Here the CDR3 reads CASSFSGGVDYGYTF. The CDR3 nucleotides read TGTGCCAGCAGTTTCAGCGGGGGGGTGGACTATGGCTACACCTTC.

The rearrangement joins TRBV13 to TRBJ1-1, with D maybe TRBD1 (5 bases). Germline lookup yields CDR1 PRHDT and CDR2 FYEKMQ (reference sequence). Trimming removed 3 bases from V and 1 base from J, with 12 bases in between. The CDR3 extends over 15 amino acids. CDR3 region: CASSFYRTPNTEAFF. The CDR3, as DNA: TGTGCCAGCAGCTTTTACAGGACACCGAACACTGAAGCTTTCTTT.

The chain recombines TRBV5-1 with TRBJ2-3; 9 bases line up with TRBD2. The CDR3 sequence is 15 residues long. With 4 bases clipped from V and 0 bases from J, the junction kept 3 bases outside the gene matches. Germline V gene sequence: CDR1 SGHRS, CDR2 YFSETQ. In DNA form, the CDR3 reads TGCGCCAGCAGCCTTAGCGGGAGAAGCACAGATACGCAGTATTTT. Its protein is CASSLSGRSTDTQYF.